This TCR beta chain came from a study of human T cells and chemical hapten exposure. The time point is: patch test 3, about 24 weeks after DPC sensitization. Treatment meaning: therapeutic diphenylcyclopropenone sensitization with weekly scalp DPC. TCRdb reprocessed the RACE reads with MiXCR, giving one entry per CDR3 protein. The sample holds just over 95,000 distinct CDR3 sequences, 25% to 30% seen once. From germline, CDR1 is MNHEY and CDR2 SMNVEV (reference sequence). This CDR3 region has 14 residues. V was shortened by 6 bases and J by 4 bases, with 15 bases between the two germline ends. This clonotype was observed a few times.

The chain combines TRBV27 with TRBJ2-5; tentatively, D is TRBD2 (6 bases). The sequence came from a man between 40 and 49 years old with alopecia areata. Some clones in this sample may be carry-over from other donors' samples. Here the sequenced sample was whole blood, taken in connection with sensitization to the hapten diphenylcyclopropenone (DPC). CDR3 bases: TGTGCCAGCAGCCAAAAGGCGGGGCCAGAGACCCAGTACTTC. Translation gives CASSQKAGPETQYF.